Listed below are T cell receptor beta chains from one sample, sequenced in a study of technical replicates of blood from a handful of donors. Repertoires were generated with immunoSEQ multiplex PCR, while TCRdb's copy carries only in-frame clones and drops some. The sample includes 80,000 to 100,000 clones, roughly 94% of them seen just once. The sample taken for sequencing was T cells isolated from PBMCs. These receptors all stem from a human donor in good health. Both conserved end residues are part of each CDR3. The order of the fields is CDR3 DNA, CDR3 protein, clone size, J gene, D gene, V gene. A D gene is named only where the DNA matches it firmly. The size entry is marked missing in some rows and otherwise reads once, few, many or a size class.

DNA: TGTGCCAGTAGAGGGGAGACAGGGTGGTATCAGCCCCAGCATTTT; CDR3: CASRGETGWYQPQHF; size: .; J: TRBJ1-5; D: TRBD1; V: TRBV19
DNA: TGCGCCAGCCGCAGGGACACCGGGGAGCTGTTTTTT; CDR3: CASRRDTGELFF; size: .; J: TRBJ2-2; D: .; V: TRBV10-1
DNA: TGCAGTGCCGAGCGAAATGAGCAGTTCTTC; CDR3: CSAERNEQFF; size: .; J: TRBJ2-1; D: .; V: TRBV20-1
DNA: TGTGCCAGCAGCTTAACGACAGGGCTGAACACTGAAGCTTTCTTT; CDR3: CASSLTTGLNTEAFF; size: .; J: TRBJ1-1; D: TRBD1; V: TRBV11-2
DNA: TGTGCCAGCAGCCAAAGACTAATCGGGGACACCGGGGAGCTGTTTTTT; CDR3: CASSQRLIGDTGELFF; size: .; J: TRBJ2-2; D: .; V: TRBV2
DNA: TGTGCCAGCAGCGTAAAGGGAGTAGGCTCCGAGCAGTACTTC; CDR3: CASSVKGVGSEQYF; size: .; J: TRBJ2-7; D: .; V: TRBV9
DNA: TGTGCCAGCAGCTTACCCCTGGGAGCGAGCTCCTACAATGAGCAGTTCTTC; CDR3: CASSLPLGASSYNEQFF; size: .; J: TRBJ2-1; D: .; V: TRBV7-9
DNA: TGTGCCAGCACCCCATTAGAGTTTAGAGACGAGCAGTACTTC; CDR3: CASTPLEFRDEQYF; size: .; J: TRBJ2-7; D: .; V: TRBV28
DNA: TGTGCCAGCAGTTACCTAGAGAACACTGAAGCTTTCTTT; CDR3: CASSYLENTEAFF; size: .; J: TRBJ1-1; D: .; V: TRBV6-6
DNA: TGTGCCAGCAGCCCGTTCACACAAGAAGAATACACTGAAGCTTTCTTT; CDR3: CASSPFTQEEYTEAFF; size: .; J: TRBJ1-1; D: .; V: TRBV4-2
DNA: TGTGCCAGCAGTCCGCCCGCCCTAGGACAGGGGGCGGACGAGCAGTACTTC; CDR3: CASSPPALGQGADEQYF; size: .; J: TRBJ2-7; D: TRBD1; V: TRBV28
DNA: TGCGCCAGCAGTGAGTCGACCAGGACTGAAGCTTTCTTT; CDR3: CASSESTRTEAFF; size: few; J: TRBJ1-1; D: .; V: TRBV10-1
DNA: TGTGCCAGTGCCAGGAACACCGGGGAGCTGTTTTTT; CDR3: CASARNTGELFF; size: .; J: TRBJ2-2; D: .; V: TRBV19
DNA: TGTGCCAGCAGTTTATTTCTGGTCGGGGGCACAGATACGCAGTATTTT; CDR3: CASSLFLVGGTDTQYF; size: .; J: TRBJ2-3; D: .; V: TRBV27
DNA: TGCGCCAGCAGCCCCTCAGCGGGAGGTTACTACGAGCAGTACTTC; CDR3: CASSPSAGGYYEQYF; size: .; J: TRBJ2-7; D: TRBD2; V: TRBV4-1
DNA: TGTGCCAACCCGGACAGGCAAACCTACGAGCAGTACTTC; CDR3: CANPDRQTYEQYF; size: .; J: TRBJ2-7; D: TRBD1; V: TRBV6-5
DNA: TGCGCCAGCAGCCCGGACAGTTCGCTCTCCTACAATGAGCAGTTCTTC; CDR3: CASSPDSSLSYNEQFF; size: .; J: TRBJ2-1; D: .; V: TRBV5-1
DNA: TGTGCCAGCTATCGACTAGAACCCACAGATACGCAGTATTTT; CDR3: CASYRLEPTDTQYF; size: .; J: TRBJ2-3; D: .; V: TRBV2
DNA: TGTGCCAGCTCCGTCGGGACAGGGTTCTACGAGCAGTACTTC; CDR3: CASSVGTGFYEQYF; size: .; J: TRBJ2-7; D: TRBD1; V: TRBV18
DNA: TGCAGCGTGGCCGTTAACCCTGAAGCTTTCTTT; CDR3: CSVAVNPEAFF; size: once; J: TRBJ1-1; D: .; V: TRBV29-1
DNA: TGCAGTGCTCCTAGAGGGCTCGAGCAGTACTTC; CDR3: CSAPRGLEQYF; size: once; J: TRBJ2-7; D: .; V: TRBV20-1
DNA: TGCGCCAGCAGCTTGGCCGGGGGCACAGATACGCAGTATTTT; CDR3: CASSLAGGTDTQYF; size: .; J: TRBJ2-3; D: .; V: TRBV5-1
DNA: TGTGCCAGCAGGGAGATGGAGAATGAGCAGTTCTTC; CDR3: CASREMENEQFF; size: .; J: TRBJ2-1; D: .; V: TRBV27
DNA: TGTGCCAGCAGCTACAGGAGAGGGGGCACTGAAGCTTTCTTT; CDR3: CASSYRRGGTEAFF; size: .; J: TRBJ1-1; D: .; V: TRBV2
DNA: TGTGCCTGGAGTCGGGACAGTAATTCACCCCTCCACTTT; CDR3: CAWSRDSNSPLHF; size: .; J: TRBJ1-6; D: TRBD1; V: TRBV30
DNA: TGCAGCTCGGGACTGGACGGTGAGCAGTTCTTC; CDR3: CSSGLDGEQFF; size: .; J: TRBJ2-1; D: .; V: TRBV29-1